The 18 T cell receptor beta chains below were found in one sample sequenced in a study of CD8+ T cells in alopecia areata. RNA was extracted and reverse transcribed into cDNA as the sequencing template. Using immunoSEQ multiplex PCR, the repertoire was profiled, and TCRdb retains in-frame clones only, with some absent. The sample holds some 51,000 clones, around 96% seen once. This sample comprised CD8+ T cells sorted from blood, obtained at week 0. The receptors were gathered from a human donor with alopecia areata.

The J gene is TRBJ1-1, the V gene TRBV7-9; unclear D gene. The germline V gene has CDR1 SEHNR and CDR2 FQNEAQ (reference sequence). The CDR3 loop spans 12 amino acids. The ends were cut back, 11 bases at V and 0 bases at J, with 10 bases in the middle. This CDR3 is CAPQRLNTEAFF. The CDR3 bases are TGTGCCCCCCAGAGGTTGAACACTGAAGCTTTCTTT.

The chain has TRBV4-3 and TRBJ1-2; 7 bases align to TRBD1. Germline CDR1 is LGHNA and CDR2 is YSLEER. This CDR3 is 14 amino acids long. Losses at the gene ends were 0 bases for V and 4 bases for J; bases not matched to a gene: 2. In nucleotides, the CDR3 is TGCGCCAGCAGCCAAGACGGGACAGTCTATGGCTACACCTTC. Amino acids: CASSQDGTVYGYTF.

V usage is TRBV5-4 and J usage is TRBJ1-2, with 9 nucleotides matching TRBD1. The V gene end was trimmed by 4 bases and the J gene end by 3 bases; junction bases not matched to a gene: 7. CDR3 length: 15 amino acids. Germline V gene sequence: CDR1 SGHNT, CDR2 YYREEE (reference sequence). Here the CDR3 reads CASSEGTGIYYGYTF. In DNA form, the CDR3 reads TGTGCCAGCAGCGAAGGGACAGGGATTTACTATGGCTACACCTTC.

The chain couples TRBV11-2 to TRBJ2-1; D might be TRBD2 (5 bases). Per the germline V gene, CDR1 is SGHAT and CDR2 is FQNNGV. CDR3 length: 15 amino acids. Trimming pared 0 bases from V and 4 bases from J, leaving 10 bases between. DNA for the CDR3: TGTGCCAGCAGCTTAGATCCCCGGACTTACAATGAGCAGTTCTTC. Amino acid sequence: CASSLDPRTYNEQFF.

The chain employs TRBV10-3 and TRBJ1-2; 10 bases are a match to TRBD1. The CDR3 covers 13 residues. Germline V gives CDR1 ENHRY, CDR2 SYGVKD. After removal of 11 bases from V and 5 bases from J, the junction contained 8 bases not matched to a gene. CDR3 residues: CAVRDRGDYGYTF. DNA of the CDR3: TGTGCCGTCCGGGACAGGGGCGATTATGGCTACACCTTC.

This clone was seen once. V usage is TRBV5-6 and J usage is TRBJ1-2; D is unresolved. Germline V gene sequence: CDR1 SGHDT, CDR2 YYEEEE. The CDR3 has 19 residues. Trimming stripped 3 bases from V and 2 bases from J, with 26 bases between. The CDR3 nucleotides read TGTGCCAGCAGCTGGCCCCAGCTCGATCGGTCGCTTATAAACTATGGCTACACCTTC. Its protein product is CASSWPQLDRSLINYGYTF.

This chain joins TRBV11-3 and TRBJ2-4; no definite D call. V lost 4 bases, J lost 0 bases, and 7 bases lay in between. The CDR3 covers 14 residues. CDR1 SGHNT and CDR2 YENEEA come from the germline V gene. The CDR3 is CASSSSEAKNIQYF. In DNA, the CDR3 is TGTGCCAGCAGCTCCTCGGAAGCCAAAAACATTCAGTACTTC. The whole variable domain, remainder taken from reference TRBV11-3 and TRBJ2-4, is EAGVVQSPRYKIIEKKQPVAFWCNPISGHNTLYWYLQNLGQGPELLIRYENEEAVDDSQLPKDRFSAERLKGVDSTLKIQPAELGDSAVYLCASSSSEAKNIQYFGAGTRLSVL.

This chain links TRBV5-6 with TRBJ2-3, with 8 bases identical to TRBD2. Unmatched junction bases numbered 11, after V lost 3 bases and J lost 5 bases. The CDR3 totals 16 residues. Germline values: CDR1 SGHDT, CDR2 YYEEEE. The CDR3 sequence is CASSSSDGGGRDTQYF. The CDR3 nucleotides are TGTGCCAGCAGCTCATCAGACGGGGGGGGCCGAGATACGCAGTATTTT.

This sequence joins TRBV27 and TRBJ2-7; a possible D gene is TRBD1 (5 bases). The CDR3 has 11 residues. Germline values: CDR1 MNHEY, CDR2 SMNVEV (reference sequence). The V gene lost 8 bases and the J gene lost 6 bases, with 11 bases spanning the gap. The CDR3 region has the DNA TGTGCCAGCTCGGAAGGGGTCGAGCAGTACTTC. Its protein is CASSEGVEQYF.

The J gene is TRBJ1-3, the V gene TRBV5-6; D unresolved. The V gene's germline CDR1 is SGHDT and CDR2 YYEEEE. The V and J ends lost 0 bases and 4 bases respectively, with 11 bases between them. This CDR3 is built from 15 residues. The DNA of the CDR3 is TGTGCCAGCAGCTTGGATCCCGGTGGAGGAAACACCATATATTTT. This gives the protein CASSLDPGGGNTIYF.

The rearrangement uses TRBV11-2 and TRBJ2-7; D gene uncertain. Trimming removed 0 bases from V and 0 bases from J, with 3 bases in between. Germline V gives CDR1 SGHAT, CDR2 FQNNGV. The CDR3 has 13 residues. In DNA, the CDR3 is TGTGCCAGCAGCTTAGACAACTCCTACGAGCAGTACTTC. Its protein is CASSLDNSYEQYF. The variable domain in full, with the rest retrieved from reference TRBV11-2 and TRBJ2-7, is EAGVAQSPRYKIIEKRQSVAFWCNPISGHATLYWYQQILGQGPKLLIQFQNNGVVDDSQLPKDRFSAERLKGVDSTLKIQPAKLEDSAVYLCASSLDNSYEQYFGPGTRLTVT.

The rearrangement uses TRBV7-9 and TRBJ2-7; 7 nucleotides match TRBD2. The CDR3 sequence is 16 residues long. V lost 4 bases to trimming and J lost 2 bases; unmatched junction nucleotides: 11. In germline, CDR1 is SEHNR, CDR2 FQNEAQ (reference sequence). CDR3 loop: CASSSPTGLGTYEQYF. The CDR3 DNA is TGTGCCAGCAGCTCACCGACCGGACTAGGAACCTACGAGCAGTACTTC.

Judged by abundance, this clone is large. The chain couples TRBV7-2 to TRBJ2-7, with a possible D match to TRBD1 (5 bases). The germline V and J ends were trimmed by 4 bases and 0 bases, with 10 bases remaining between them. The CDR3 extends over 14 amino acids. Germline V gives CDR1 SGHTA, CDR2 FQGNSA. The CDR3 here is CASSSMTASYEQYF. The CDR3 DNA reads as TGTGCCAGCAGCTCAATGACAGCCTCCTACGAGCAGTACTTC.

This chain's CDR3 is CASSEGLAGSTDTQYF. As DNA, the CDR3 is TGTGCCAGCAGCGAGGGACTAGCGGGGAGCACAGATACGCAGTATTTT. J is TRBJ2-3 and V is TRBV9; 13 bases are shared with TRBD2. The V segment lost 3 bases and the J segment 0 bases; nucleotides outside the gene matches: 1. This CDR3 comprises 16 residues. Germline V lookup: CDR1 SGDLS, CDR2 YYNGEE.

The chain couples TRBV29-1 to TRBJ2-7; 7 bases match TRBD2. The DNA end lines up better with TRBJ2-5; the J call may be wrong. The CDR3 has 17 residues. The V gene's germline CDR1 is SQVTM and CDR2 ANQGSEA. The CDR3 nucleotides are TGCAGCGTTGAAGGGGTCCCCGGGGGGAATGCCCAAGAGACCCAGTACTTC. Translating gives CSVEGVPGGNAQETQYF.

The V call is TRBV7-2, the J call TRBJ2-7, with a tentative D call TRBD2 (6 bases). CDR3 length equals 12 residues. Trimming cost V 3 bases and J 5 bases, with 8 bases left between them. Germline CDR1 reads SGHTA; CDR2 reads FQGNSA. CDR3 sequence: CASSLGGHEQYF. The CDR3 nucleotides read TGTGCCAGCAGCTTGGGGGGACACGAGCAGTACTTC.

V and J are TRBV29-1 and TRBJ2-3; 11 bases agree with TRBD2. Trimming at V came to 7 bases and at J to 4 bases, leaving 22 bases not matched to a gene. The CDR3 sequence is 19 residues long. CDR1 and CDR2 (germline): SQVTM, ANQGSEA. CDR3 region: CSASHDIAGGPRSADTQYF. CDR3 nucleotides: TGCAGCGCCTCACACGACATAGCGGGGGGGCCCAGGTCCGCAGATACGCAGTATTTT.

This chain connects TRBV7-2 to TRBJ1-1, with D perhaps TRBD1 (6 bases). Trimming removed 1 base at V and 8 bases at J, with 11 bases between. This CDR3 comprises 13 residues. Looked up from germline, CDR1 is SGHTA and CDR2 is FQGNSA. The CDR3 DNA is TGTGCCAGCAGCTTAGGGATGGGGGGCGAAGCTTTCTTT. This gives the protein CASSLGMGGEAFF.